The 15 T cell receptor beta chains below were found in one sample sequenced in a study of CXCR3-negative and CXCR3-positive naive CD8 T cells. The libraries of TRB cDNA were constructed through 5' RACE using UMI labels. After re-calling the 5' RACE reads, TCRdb lists one entry per CDR3 protein, DNA absent. The sample totals approximately 52,000 distinct CDR3 sequences; its top ten clones hold 15%. Sequencing was done on a sample of memory CD8+ T cells from blood. The receptor set was obtained from a human donor in good health. Some clones in this sample may be carry-over from other donors' samples.

The J gene is TRBJ2-2, the V gene TRBV7-2; the D call from TCRdb, TRBD1, cannot be confirmed without DNA. The CDR3 covers 19 residues. In germline, CDR1 is SGHTA, CDR2 FQGNSA. The CDR3: CASSLSHRDRVTNTGELFF.

V usage is TRBV11-2 and J usage is TRBJ2-1; TCRdb's D call of TRBD1 is untestable without DNA. The CDR3 is 13 amino acids. The germline V gene has CDR1 SGHAT and CDR2 FQNNGV. CDR3 residues: CASSSSRGDEQFF. Looking up the rest from reference TRBV11-2 and TRBJ2-1 gives the full variable domain: EAGVAQSPRYKIIEKRQSVAFWCNPISGHATLYWYQQILGQGPKLLIQFQNNGVVDDSQLPKDRFSAERLKGVDSTLKIQPAKLEDSAVYLCASSSSRGDEQFFGPGTRLTVL.

V is TRBV30 and J is TRBJ2-5; TCRdb calls TRBD1, which cannot be checked without DNA. CDR1 is GTSNPN, CDR2 SVGIG, per germline (reference sequence). The CDR3 sequence is 13 residues long. This CDR3 reads CAWAGTGRGTQYF. Full variable domain (outside the CDR3, taken from reference TRBV30 and TRBJ2-5): SQTIHQWPATLVQPVGSPLSLECTVEGTSNPNLYWYRQAAGRGLQLLFYSVGIGQISSEVPQNLSASRPQDRQFILSSKKLLLSDSGFYLCAWAGTGRGTQYFGPGTRLLVL.

The rearrangement uses TRBV7-9 and TRBJ1-6. Looked up from germline, CDR1 is SEHNR and CDR2 is FQNEAQ (reference sequence). The CDR3 length is 14 residues. CDR3 sequence reads: CASSLVDGIGSLHF.

This sequence joins TRBV15 and TRBJ2-1; lacking DNA, the TRBD2 call made by TCRdb goes unchecked. The CDR3 spans 14 residues. Germline V gene data show CDR1 as LNHNV and CDR2 as YYDKDF (reference sequence). The CDR3 sequence is CATSYGLAGNEQFF.

This chain uses TRBV6-4 with TRBJ2-3. The CDR3 runs to 14 residues. Germline V gene data show CDR1 as MRHNA and CDR2 as SNTAGT. The CDR3 sequence: CASSEGLATDTQYF.

The chain has TRBV6-5 and TRBJ1-5; TCRdb selects TRBD1, and the lack of DNA leaves this call unchecked. This CDR3 region has 15 residues. Germline V lookup: CDR1 MNHEY, CDR2 SVGAGI. The CDR3 protein is CASSLGTGLGQPQHF.

This chain joins TRBV28 and TRBJ1-2; absent DNA, TCRdb's TRBD1 call cannot be checked. This CDR3 is built from 14 residues. Germline assignment: CDR1 MDHEN and CDR2 SYDVKM. CDR3 residues: CASSLTGSFYGYTF.

This chain joins TRBV29-1 and TRBJ2-7. The CDR3 spans 14 residues. CDR1 and CDR2 from the germline V gene are SQVTM and ANQGSEA. The CDR3 spells CSVMIQENTYEQYF.

The rearrangement uses TRBV6-4 and TRBJ2-2; as DNA is missing, the TRBD2 call by TCRdb cannot be tested. This CDR3 is 15 amino acids long. Germline V gene data show CDR1 as MRHNA and CDR2 as SNTAGT. CDR3: CASSLSDSNTGELFF.

V and J are TRBV27 and TRBJ2-7. Germline V gene lookup returns CDR1 MNHEY and CDR2 SMNVEV (reference sequence). The CDR3 sequence is 14 residues long. The CDR3 loop reads CASSLSLYTYEQYF.

This chain uses TRBV6-5 with TRBJ2-2; the D gene TCRdb calls, TRBD1, cannot be checked with no DNA. The CDR3 has 14 amino acids. Germline CDR1 reads MNHEY; CDR2 reads SVGAGI. CDR3 amino acids: CASSTGQNTGELFF.

The chain couples TRBV7-9 to TRBJ2-7; there is no DNA to check the TCRdb D call of TRBD2. This CDR3 region has 13 residues. CDR1 SEHNR and CDR2 FQNEAQ come from the germline V gene (reference sequence). The chain's CDR3 is CASAYRASYEQYF.

The rearrangement uses TRBV29-1 and TRBJ2-1. This CDR3 contains 14 residues. Germline V gene lookup returns CDR1 SQVTM and CDR2 ANQGSEA. CDR3 sequence: CSSAHEQPYNEQFF.

This rearrangement joins TRBV7-9 to TRBJ1-5. This CDR3 spans 13 amino acids. The germline V gene encodes CDR1 SEHNR and CDR2 FQNEAQ (reference sequence). The CDR3 reads CASSFGSNQPQHF.